This TCR beta chain was sequenced for a study of regulatory T cells in long-lasting Graves disease. Study-wide results and limits: Favored gene segments in persistent disease were TRBV28, TRBJ1-2 and TRBJ2-5.

Indicated time point: persistent/refractory GD, antithyroid drugs over 5 years with positive TRAb. PBMC RNA served as the TCR library source. Through Arm-PCR of CDR3 regions and iRepertoire HTBI primers, TCR beta libraries were built. From the multiplex PCR reads, TCRdb called clonotypes with MiXCR, one entry per CDR3 protein. The table has about 460,000 distinct CDR3 sequences, 20% to 25% seen once. Details on this clonotype: Its antigen remains unidentified.

Trimming cost V 0 bases and J 4 bases, with 18 bases left between them. CDR1 is LGHDT, CDR2 YNNKEL, per germline (reference sequence). The length of the CDR3 is 17 residues. This receptor was taken from a female donor with Graves disease. The starting material was peripheral blood mononuclear cells (PBMCs), obtained when the disease was refractory, from a patient treated with antithyroid drugs. The chain couples TRBV3-1 to TRBJ2-5; tentative D call: TRBD1 (5 bases). CDR3 amino acids: CASSQETIGRVGETQYF. Here the CDR3 DNA reads TGTGCCAGCAGCCAAGAAACCATTGGCAGGGTGGGAGAGACCCAGTACTTC.